This entry concerns a single T cell receptor beta chain. The authors' processing: Large patient CD8+ clones, those above 1%, rarely matched published virus-specific TCRB sequences. Produced via immunoSEQ multiplex PCR; TCRdb's table is partial and in-frame only. The V and J calls and clone size come from that table; D and trimming were worked out from the DNA. There are 10,000 or so clones in the sample; almost 80% occur only once, and about a third lies in the top ten. This sample is part of a study of somatic mutations in cytotoxic T cells in rheumatoid arthritis. V shed 6 bases, J shed 4 bases, and the junction held 5 bases outside the gene matches. Per germline, CDR1 LNHDA and CDR2 SQIVND (reference sequence). This CDR3 has 13 amino acids.

The sequenced sample consisted of CD8+ T cells sorted from blood. V gene TRBV19 combines with J gene TRBJ1-2, with TRBD1 identical over 7 bases. The receptor was isolated from an adult with rheumatoid arthritis. CDR3 region: CASRPGQSYGYTF. In nucleotides, the CDR3 is TGTGCCAGTAGGCCGGGACAGAGCTATGGCTACACCTTC.